These 9 T cell receptor beta chains came from one sample sequenced in a study of human T cells and chemical hapten exposure. One entry per CDR3 protein results from TCRdb running MiXCR on the RACE reads. This sample yields about 96,000 distinct CDR3 sequences, of which 9.3% are seen a single time; about 2% belongs to the top ten. Described time point: patch test 2, 6 weeks after DPC sensitization. Treatment reported: therapeutic diphenylcyclopropenone sensitization with weekly scalp DPC. Sequencing was performed on whole blood, taken in connection with sensitization to the hapten diphenylcyclopropenone (DPC). The receptors originated from a woman aged 40 to 50 with alopecia areata. Some clones in this sample may be carry-over from other donors' samples.

This clonotype was observed many times. V usage is TRBV20-1 and J usage is TRBJ2-7; D is ambiguous. Germline V lookup: CDR1 DFQATT, CDR2 SNEGSKA (reference sequence). The CDR3 contains 12 residues. The V gene lost 1 base and the J gene lost 2 bases, with 6 bases spanning the gap. CDR3 residues: CSARAQAYEQYF. CDR3 nucleotides: TGCAGTGCTAGAGCCCAGGCCTACGAGCAGTACTTC.

The chain joins TRBV7-9 to TRBJ2-1, with a weak D call TRBD2 (5 bases). CDR1 SEHNR and CDR2 FQNEAQ come from the germline V gene (reference sequence). Between the trimmed V and J ends, which lost 0 bases and 2 bases, there was a span of 11 bases. CDR3 length equals 16 residues. The CDR3, as DNA: TGTGCCAGCAGCTTAGCGCGAAGCGGCCCCTACAATGAGCAGTTCTTC. Residues: CASSLARSGPYNEQFF.

The V call is TRBV18, the J call TRBJ2-3; no clear D gene. V lost 2 bases and J 2 bases, leaving 11 bases between the germline ends. The CDR3 sequence is 15 residues long. CDR1 and CDR2 from the germline V gene are KGHSH and LQKENI. CDR3 bases: TGTGCCAGCTCACCATCACAGATCAACACAGATACGCAGTATTTT. It is translated as CASSPSQINTDTQYF.

The CDR3 nucleotides read TGTGCCAGCAGCTTACCGACCCTATCAACGTACGAGCAGTACTTC. It yields the protein CASSLPTLSTYEQYF. The genes are TRBV7-2 and TRBJ2-7; D remains ambiguous. From germline, CDR1 is SGHTA and CDR2 FQGNSA. V was clipped by 2 bases and J by 4 bases, with 15 bases between them. This CDR3 is 15 amino acids long.

This chain connects TRBV28 to TRBJ1-2; D is uncertain. The CDR3 runs 12 residues. Trimming took 3 bases from V and 8 from J, leaving 10 bases between them. Germline loops: CDR1 MDHEN, CDR2 SYDVKM. This CDR3 reads CASSLVRSGYTF. CDR3 bases: TGTGCCAGCAGTTTGGTACGATCAGGCTACACCTTC.

The chain combines TRBV6-5 with TRBJ1-2; D might be TRBD1 (5 bases). The V gene's germline CDR1 is MNHEY and CDR2 SVGAGI. V was pared by 6 bases and J by 2 bases, with 10 bases between. The CDR3 extends over 13 amino acids. Written as DNA, the CDR3 is TGTGCCAGCAGATACGACAGCAACTATGGCTACACCTTC. Translation gives CASRYDSNYGYTF.

J is TRBJ2-7 and V is TRBV4-2; TRBD1 matches at 10 bases. The CDR3 is 15 residues long. Germline CDR1 reads LGHNA; CDR2 reads YNFKEQ. Germline trimming cut 0 bases from V and 1 base from J; bases unmatched to any gene: 0. CDR3 residues: CASSQEDRGSYEQYF. The CDR3 nucleotides read TGTGCCAGCAGCCAAGAGGACAGGGGGTCCTACGAGCAGTACTTC.

The gene calls are TRBV28 and TRBJ1-5; D gene unclear. Between the trimmed V and J ends, which lost 2 bases and 5 bases, there was a span of 4 bases. Germline V CDR1 and CDR2: MDHEN, SYDVKM. CDR3 length: 12 residues. The CDR3 sequence is CASSLLDQPQHF. Written as DNA, the CDR3 is TGTGCCAGCAGTTTACTAGATCAGCCCCAGCATTTT.

V and J are TRBV28 and TRBJ2-3; 14 bases agree with TRBD2. Per the germline V gene, CDR1 is MDHEN and CDR2 is SYDVKM. CDR3 length equals 17 residues. V shed 3 bases and J 2 bases; nucleotides not matched to a gene: 4. The CDR3 coding sequence is TGTGCCAGCAGTTTCCGGACTAGCGGGAGGTCCACAGATACGCAGTATTTT. This translates into CASSFRTSGRSTDTQYF. Together with reference TRBV28 and TRBJ2-3, the CDR3 gives the full variable domain: DVKVTQSSRYLVKRTGEKVFLECVQDMDHENMFWYRQDPGLGLRLIYFSYDVKMKEKGDIPEGYSVSREKKERFSLILESASTNQTSMYLCASSFRTSGRSTDTQYFGPGTRLTVL.